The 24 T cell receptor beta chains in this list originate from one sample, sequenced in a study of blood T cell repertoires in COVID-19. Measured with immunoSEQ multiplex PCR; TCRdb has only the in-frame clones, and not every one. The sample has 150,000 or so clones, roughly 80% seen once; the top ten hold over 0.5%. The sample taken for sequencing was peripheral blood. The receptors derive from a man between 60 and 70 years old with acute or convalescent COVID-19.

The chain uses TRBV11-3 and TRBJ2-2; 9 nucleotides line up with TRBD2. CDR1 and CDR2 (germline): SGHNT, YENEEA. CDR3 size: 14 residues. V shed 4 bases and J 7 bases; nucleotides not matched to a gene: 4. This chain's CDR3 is CASSYSGSFGELFF. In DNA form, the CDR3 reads TGTGCCAGCAGCTATAGCGGGAGTTTCGGGGAGCTGTTTTTT. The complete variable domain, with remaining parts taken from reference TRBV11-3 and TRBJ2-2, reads EAGVVQSPRYKIIEKKQPVAFWCNPISGHNTLYWYLQNLGQGPELLIRYENEEAVDDSQLPKDRFSAERLKGVDSTLKIQPAELGDSAVYLCASSYSGSFGELFFGEGSRLTVL.

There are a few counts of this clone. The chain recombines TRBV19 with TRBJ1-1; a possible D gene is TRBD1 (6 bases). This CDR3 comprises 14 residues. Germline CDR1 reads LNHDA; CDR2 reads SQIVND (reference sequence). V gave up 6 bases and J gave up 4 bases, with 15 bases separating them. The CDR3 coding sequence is TGTGCCAGTAGGGTTACAGGGTACCCCACTGAAGCTTTCTTT. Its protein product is CASRVTGYPTEAFF.

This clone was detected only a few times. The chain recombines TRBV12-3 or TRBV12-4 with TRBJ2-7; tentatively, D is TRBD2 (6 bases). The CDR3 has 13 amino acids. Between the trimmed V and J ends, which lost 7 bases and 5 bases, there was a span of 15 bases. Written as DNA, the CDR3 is TGTGCCAGCACCTTAAGCGGGCGCCACGAGCAGTACTTC. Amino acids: CASTLSGRHEQYF.

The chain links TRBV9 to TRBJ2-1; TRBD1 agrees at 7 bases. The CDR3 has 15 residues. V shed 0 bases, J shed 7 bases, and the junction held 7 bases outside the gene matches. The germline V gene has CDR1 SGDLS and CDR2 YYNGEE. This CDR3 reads CASSVAIGGSNEQFF. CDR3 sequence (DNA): TGTGCCAGCAGCGTAGCTATAGGGGGCAGTAATGAGCAGTTCTTC. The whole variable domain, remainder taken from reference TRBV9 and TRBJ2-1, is DSGVTQTPKHLITATGQRVTLRCSPRSGDLSVYWYQQSLDQGLQFLIQYYNGEERAKGNILERFSAQQFPDLHSELNLSSLELGDSALYFCASSVAIGGSNEQFFGPGTRLTVL.

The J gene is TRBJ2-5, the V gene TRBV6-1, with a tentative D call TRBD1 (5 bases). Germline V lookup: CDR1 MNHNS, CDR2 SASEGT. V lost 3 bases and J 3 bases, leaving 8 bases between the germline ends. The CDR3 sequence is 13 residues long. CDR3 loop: CASSEGREETQYF. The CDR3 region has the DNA TGTGCCAGCAGTGAGGGCAGGGAAGAGACCCAGTACTTC.

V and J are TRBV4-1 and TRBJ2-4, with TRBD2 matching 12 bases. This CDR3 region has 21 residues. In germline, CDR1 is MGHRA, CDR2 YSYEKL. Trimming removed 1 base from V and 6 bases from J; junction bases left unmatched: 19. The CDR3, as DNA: TGCGCCAGCAGCCAAGGCCGGACAGGCCTTCTAGCGGGGGGGCGAGGAAACATTCAGTACTTC. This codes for CASSQGRTGLLAGGRGNIQYF.

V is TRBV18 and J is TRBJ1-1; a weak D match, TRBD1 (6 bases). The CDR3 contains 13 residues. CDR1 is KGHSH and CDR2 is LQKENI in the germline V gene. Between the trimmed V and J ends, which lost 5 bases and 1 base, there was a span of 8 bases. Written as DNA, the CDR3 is TGTGCCAGCTCAGAGGGACAGAACACTGAAGCTTTCTTT. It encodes CASSEGQNTEAFF.

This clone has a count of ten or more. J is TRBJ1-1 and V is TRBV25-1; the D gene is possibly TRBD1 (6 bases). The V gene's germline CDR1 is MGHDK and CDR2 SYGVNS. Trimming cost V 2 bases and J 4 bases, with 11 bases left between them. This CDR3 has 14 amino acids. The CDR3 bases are TGTGCCAGCAGTGAACAGGGGCTGAGCACTGAAGCTTTCTTT. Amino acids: CASSEQGLSTEAFF.

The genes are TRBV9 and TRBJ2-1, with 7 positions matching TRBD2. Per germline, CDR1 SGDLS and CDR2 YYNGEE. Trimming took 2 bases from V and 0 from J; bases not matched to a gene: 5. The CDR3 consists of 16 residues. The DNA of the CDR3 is TGTGCCAGCAGCGTTGCCAGCGGGACCTCCTACAATGAGCAGTTCTTC. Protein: CASSVASGTSYNEQFF.

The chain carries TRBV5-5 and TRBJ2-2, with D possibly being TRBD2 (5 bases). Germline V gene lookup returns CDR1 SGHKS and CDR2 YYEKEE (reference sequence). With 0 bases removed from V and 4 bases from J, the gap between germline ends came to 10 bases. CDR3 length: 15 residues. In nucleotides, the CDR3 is TGTGCCAGCAGCTTGGACGGGGTCCTCACCGGGGAGCTGTTTTTT. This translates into CASSLDGVLTGELFF.

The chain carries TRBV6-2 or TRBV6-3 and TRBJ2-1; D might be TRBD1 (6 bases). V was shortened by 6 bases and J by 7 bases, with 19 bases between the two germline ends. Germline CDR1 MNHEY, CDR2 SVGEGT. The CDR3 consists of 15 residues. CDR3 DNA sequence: TGTGCCAGCAGCCTACGAGTGACAGGTCTGAATGAGCAGTTCTTC. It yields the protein CASSLRVTGLNEQFF.

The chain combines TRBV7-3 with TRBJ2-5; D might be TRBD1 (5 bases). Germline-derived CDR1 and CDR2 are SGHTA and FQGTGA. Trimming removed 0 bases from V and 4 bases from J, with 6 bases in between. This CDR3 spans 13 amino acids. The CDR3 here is CASSLTGVETQYF. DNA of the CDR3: TGTGCCAGCAGCTTAACAGGGGTAGAGACCCAGTACTTC.

As DNA, the CDR3 is TGTGCCAGCTCACCTACTCGGACTAGCGGGGCCTACGAGCAGTACTTC. Translated, it gives CASSPTRTSGAYEQYF. This chain connects TRBV18 to TRBJ2-7; 12 positions match TRBD2. V lost 3 bases, J lost 2 bases, and 5 bases stayed unmatched. Looked up from germline, CDR1 is KGHSH and CDR2 is LQKENI. This CDR3 region has 16 residues.

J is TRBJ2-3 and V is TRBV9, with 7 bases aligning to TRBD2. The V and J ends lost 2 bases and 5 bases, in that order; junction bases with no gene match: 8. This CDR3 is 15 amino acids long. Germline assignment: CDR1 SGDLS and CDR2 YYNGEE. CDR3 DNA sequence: TGTGCCAGCAGCGTTTCCGGGACTATACTAGATACGCAGTATTTT. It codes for CASSVSGTILDTQYF.

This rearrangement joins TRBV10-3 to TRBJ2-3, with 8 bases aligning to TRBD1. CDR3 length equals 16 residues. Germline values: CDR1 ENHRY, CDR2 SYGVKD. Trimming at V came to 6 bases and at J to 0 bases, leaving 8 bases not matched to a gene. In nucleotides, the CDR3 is TGTGCCATCAGGGCCACCGGGACAGGAAGCACAGATACGCAGTATTTT. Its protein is CAIRATGTGSTDTQYF.

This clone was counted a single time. The CDR3 loop is CASSPQVHSNYGYTF. CDR3 coding DNA: TGTGCCAGCAGCCCACAGGTCCATTCTAACTATGGCTACACCTTC. The chain recombines TRBV7-2 with TRBJ1-2; maybe TRBD1 (5 bases). The CDR3 length is 15 residues. V gave up 5 bases and J gave up 0 bases, with 13 bases separating them. Germline V gene data show CDR1 as SGHTA and CDR2 as FQGNSA.

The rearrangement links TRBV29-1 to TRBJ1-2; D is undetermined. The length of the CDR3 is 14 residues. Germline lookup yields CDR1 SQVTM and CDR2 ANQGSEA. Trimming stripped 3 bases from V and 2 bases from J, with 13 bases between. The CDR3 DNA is TGCAGCGTTGATGAGGCCCCCGGAAACTATGGCTACACCTTC. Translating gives CSVDEAPGNYGYTF. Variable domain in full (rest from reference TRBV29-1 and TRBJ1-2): SAVISQKPSRDICQRGTSLTIQCQVDSQVTMMFWYRQQPGQSLTLIATANQGSEATYESGFVIDKFPISRPNLTFSTLTVSNMSPEDSSIYLCSVDEAPGNYGYTFGSGTRLTVV.

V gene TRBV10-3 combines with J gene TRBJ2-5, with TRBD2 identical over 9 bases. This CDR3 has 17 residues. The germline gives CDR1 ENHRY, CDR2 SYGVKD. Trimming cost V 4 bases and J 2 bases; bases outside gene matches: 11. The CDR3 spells CAISGSRLSGGQETQYF. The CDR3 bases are TGTGCCATCAGTGGTTCCCGACTTAGCGGGGGACAAGAGACCCAGTACTTC.

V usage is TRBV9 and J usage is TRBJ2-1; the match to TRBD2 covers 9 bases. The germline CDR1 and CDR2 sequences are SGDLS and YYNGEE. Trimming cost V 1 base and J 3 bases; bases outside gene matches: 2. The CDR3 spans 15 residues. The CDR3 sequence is CASSVFSGGYNEQFF. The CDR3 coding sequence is TGTGCCAGCAGCGTATTTAGCGGGGGCTACAATGAGCAGTTCTTC.

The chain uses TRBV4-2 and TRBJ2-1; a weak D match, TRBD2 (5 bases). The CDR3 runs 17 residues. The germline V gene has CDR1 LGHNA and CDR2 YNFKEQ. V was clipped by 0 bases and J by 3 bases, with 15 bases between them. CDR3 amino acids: CASSQDRVARGYNEQFF. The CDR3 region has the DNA TGTGCCAGCAGCCAAGATCGGGTAGCGCGAGGCTACAATGAGCAGTTCTTC.

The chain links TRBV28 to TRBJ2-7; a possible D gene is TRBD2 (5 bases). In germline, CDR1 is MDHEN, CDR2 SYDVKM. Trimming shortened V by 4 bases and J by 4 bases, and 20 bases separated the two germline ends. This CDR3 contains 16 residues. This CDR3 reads CASSSPAGPRTYEQYF. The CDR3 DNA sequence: TGTGCCAGCAGTTCCCCCGCTGGGCCCCGGACTTACGAGCAGTACTTC.

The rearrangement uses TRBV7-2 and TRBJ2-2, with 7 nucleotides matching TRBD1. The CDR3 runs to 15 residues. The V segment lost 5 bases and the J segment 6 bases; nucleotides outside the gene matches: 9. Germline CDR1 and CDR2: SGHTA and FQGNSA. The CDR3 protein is CASSLTGAPSGELFF. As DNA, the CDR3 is TGTGCCAGCAGCCTAACAGGGGCCCCATCCGGGGAGCTGTTTTTT.

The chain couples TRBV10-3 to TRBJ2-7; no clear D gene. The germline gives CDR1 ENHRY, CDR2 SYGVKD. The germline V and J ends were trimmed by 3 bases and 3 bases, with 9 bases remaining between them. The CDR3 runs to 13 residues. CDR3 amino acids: CAISDVPVYEQYF. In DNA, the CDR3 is TGTGCCATCAGTGATGTACCAGTCTACGAGCAGTACTTC.

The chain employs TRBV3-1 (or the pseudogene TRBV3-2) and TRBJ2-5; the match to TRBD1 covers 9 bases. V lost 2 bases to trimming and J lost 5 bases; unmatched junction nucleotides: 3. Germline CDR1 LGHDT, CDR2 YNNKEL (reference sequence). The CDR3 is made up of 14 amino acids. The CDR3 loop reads CASSQTDRGETQYF. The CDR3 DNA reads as TGTGCCAGCAGCCAAACGGACAGGGGTGAGACCCAGTACTTC.